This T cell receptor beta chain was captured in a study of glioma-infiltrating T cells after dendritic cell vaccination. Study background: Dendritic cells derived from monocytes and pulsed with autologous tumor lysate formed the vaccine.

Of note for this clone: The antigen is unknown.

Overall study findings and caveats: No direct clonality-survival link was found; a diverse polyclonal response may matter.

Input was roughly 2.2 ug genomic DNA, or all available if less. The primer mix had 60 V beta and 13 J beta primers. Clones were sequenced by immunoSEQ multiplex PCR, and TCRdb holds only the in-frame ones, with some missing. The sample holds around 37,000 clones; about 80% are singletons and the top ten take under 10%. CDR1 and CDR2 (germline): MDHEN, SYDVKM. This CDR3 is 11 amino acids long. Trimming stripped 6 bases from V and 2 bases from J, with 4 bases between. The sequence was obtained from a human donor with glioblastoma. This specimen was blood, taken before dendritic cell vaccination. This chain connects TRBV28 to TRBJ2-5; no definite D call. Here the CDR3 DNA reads TGTGCCAGCAGGCGACAAGAGACCCAGTACTTC. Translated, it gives CASRRQETQYF.